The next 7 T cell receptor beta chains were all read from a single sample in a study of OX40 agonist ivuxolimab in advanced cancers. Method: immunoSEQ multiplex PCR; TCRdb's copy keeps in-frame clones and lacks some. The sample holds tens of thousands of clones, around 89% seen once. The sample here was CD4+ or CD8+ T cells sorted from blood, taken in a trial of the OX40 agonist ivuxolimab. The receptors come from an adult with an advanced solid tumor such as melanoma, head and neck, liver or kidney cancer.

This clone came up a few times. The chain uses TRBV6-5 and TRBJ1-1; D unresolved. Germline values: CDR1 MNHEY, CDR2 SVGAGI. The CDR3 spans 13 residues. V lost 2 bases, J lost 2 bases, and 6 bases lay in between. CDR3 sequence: CASSYRVNTEAFF. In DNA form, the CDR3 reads TGTGCCAGCAGTTACAGGGTTAACACTGAAGCTTTCTTT.

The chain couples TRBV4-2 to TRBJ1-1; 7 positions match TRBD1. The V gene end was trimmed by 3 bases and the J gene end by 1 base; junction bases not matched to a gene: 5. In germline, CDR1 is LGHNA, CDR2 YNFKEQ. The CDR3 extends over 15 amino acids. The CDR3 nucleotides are TGTGCCAGCAGCCACGAGACAGGGACGAACACTGAAGCTTTCTTT. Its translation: CASSHETGTNTEAFF.

DNA of the CDR3: TGTGCCAGCAGCCCCAGACAGAGTTACGAGCAGTACTTC. Encoded protein: CASSPRQSYEQYF. The chain has TRBV7-6 and TRBJ2-7, with a possible D match to TRBD1 (5 bases). The germline V and J ends were trimmed by 5 bases and 4 bases, with 12 bases remaining between them. Germline V gives CDR1 SGHVS, CDR2 FNYEAQ. The CDR3 covers 13 residues.

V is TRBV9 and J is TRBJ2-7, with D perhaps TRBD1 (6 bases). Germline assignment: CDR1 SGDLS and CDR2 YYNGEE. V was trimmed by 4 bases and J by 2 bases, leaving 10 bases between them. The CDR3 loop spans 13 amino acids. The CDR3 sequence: CASSPGHPYEQYF. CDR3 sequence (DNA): TGTGCCAGCAGCCCGGGACACCCCTACGAGCAGTACTTC.

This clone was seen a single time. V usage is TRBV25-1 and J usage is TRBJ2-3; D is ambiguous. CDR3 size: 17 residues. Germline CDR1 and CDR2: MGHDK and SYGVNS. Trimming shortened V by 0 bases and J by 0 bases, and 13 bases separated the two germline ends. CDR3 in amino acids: CASSEYRTKVSTDTQYF. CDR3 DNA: TGTGCCAGCAGTGAATATAGGACGAAAGTTAGCACAGATACGCAGTATTTT.

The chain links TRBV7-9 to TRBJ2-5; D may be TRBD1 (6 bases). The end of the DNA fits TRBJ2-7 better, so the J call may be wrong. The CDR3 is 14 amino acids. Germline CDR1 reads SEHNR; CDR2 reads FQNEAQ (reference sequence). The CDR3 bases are TGTGCCAGCAGCTTACAGGGGAAAAGCTACGAGCAGTACTTC. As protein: CASSLQGKSYEQYF.

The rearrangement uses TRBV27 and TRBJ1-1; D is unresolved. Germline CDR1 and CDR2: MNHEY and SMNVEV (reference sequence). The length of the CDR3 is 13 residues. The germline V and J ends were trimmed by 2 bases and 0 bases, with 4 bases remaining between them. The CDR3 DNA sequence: TGTGCCAGCAGTTTAGTGATGAACACTGAAGCTTTCTTT. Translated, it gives CASSLVMNTEAFF.